The sequence of this TCR beta chain was determined in a study of blood T cell repertoires in COVID-19. Study-wide background: T cells, B-cell-depleted T cells, or PBMCs supplied cDNA or gDNA.

As handled by the study authors: The assay estimated nucleated cells by amplifying reference gene primers. Method: immunoSEQ multiplex PCR; TCRdb's copy keeps in-frame clones and lacks some. Clone size and the V and J calls come from that table; the DNA yielded D and trimming. The sample lists approximately 140,000 clones; around three quarters were seen once. The CDR3 consists of 12 residues. The V gene lost 6 bases and the J gene lost 4 bases, with 8 bases spanning the gap. Germline CDR1 reads MDHEN; CDR2 reads SYDVKM. For this clone: The same CDR3 arises from other DNA sequences in this sample as well.

Specimen: peripheral blood. This rearrangement joins TRBV28 to TRBJ2-3; D is possibly TRBD2 (7 bases). This clonotype was obtained from a man in his fifties or sixties with acute or convalescent COVID-19. The CDR3, as DNA: TGTGCCAGCAGGGGGGGGCCAGATACGCAGTATTTT. The encoded protein is CASRGGPDTQYF.